The 30 T cell receptor beta chains below were found in one sample sequenced in a study of shared clonotypes between healthy human individuals. Only in-frame clones appear in the TCRdb table, and some are missing; sequencing was by immunoSEQ multiplex PCR. There are about 600,000 clones in the sample; almost 97% occur only once, and around 0.057% lies in the top ten. The sample taken for sequencing was naive CD4+ T cells sorted from blood. Subset of the sample: CD45RA+ positively selected. The receptor set was obtained from a woman in her 30s in good health.

The chain uses TRBV18 and TRBJ2-7; TRBD1 agrees at 9 bases. V lost 3 bases and J lost 5; bases outside the gene matches: 5. This CDR3 is built from 14 residues. CDR1 and CDR2 from the germline V gene are KGHSH and LQKENI. DNA for the CDR3: TGTGCCAGCTCACCTGGACAGGGGTTTGACGAGCAGTACTTC. It yields the protein CASSPGQGFDEQYF. Supplemented by reference TRBV18 and TRBJ2-7, the full variable domain reads NAGVMQNPRHLVRRRGQEARLRCSPMKGHSHVYWYRQLPEEGLKFMVYLQKENIIDESGMPKERFSAEFPKEGPSILRIQQVVRGDSAAYFCASSPGQGFDEQYFGPGTRLTVT.

The chain joins TRBV11-3 to TRBJ2-3; 13 bases agree with TRBD2. The trim removed 4 bases at V and 6 bases at J, leaving 10 bases unmatched. The V gene's germline CDR1 is SGHNT and CDR2 YENEEA. The CDR3 runs to 17 residues. DNA for the CDR3: TGTGCCAGCAGCTACACCGGGACTAGCGGGATTGCGGATACGCAGTATTTT. Its protein is CASSYTGTSGIADTQYF.

The CDR3 DNA reads as TGTGCCAGCAGAGAACAGGGGGGGTCCTACGAGCAGTACTTC. This encodes CASREQGGSYEQYF. This chain joins TRBV11-2 and TRBJ2-7, with D maybe TRBD1 (8 bases). Germline lookup yields CDR1 SGHAT and CDR2 FQNNGV. This CDR3 has 14 residues. The V end lost 6 bases, the J end lost 1 base, and 13 bases lay between the germline ends.

The chain combines TRBV28 with TRBJ2-1; perhaps TRBD1 as D (5 bases). The V and J ends lost 5 bases and 5 bases respectively, with 16 bases between them. The CDR3 consists of 15 residues. In germline, CDR1 is MDHEN, CDR2 SYDVKM. In DNA form, the CDR3 reads TGTGCCAGCAGTCCACGTGACAGAATTAACAATGAGCAGTTCTTC. It codes for CASSPRDRINNEQFF.

V is TRBV9 and J is TRBJ2-2; 7 bases are a match to TRBD1. J gave up 5 bases and V 0 bases, and 4 bases lay outside the gene matches. This CDR3 is 15 amino acids long. The germline CDR1 and CDR2 sequences are SGDLS and YYNGEE. The CDR3 DNA follows: TGTGCCAGCAGCGTAGGGGCAGGGGGTACCGGGGAGCTGTTTTTT. It translates to CASSVGAGGTGELFF.

In DNA form, the CDR3 reads TGTGCCAGCAGTTACATGAAACTGGGCGCGGGTGAGCAGTACTTC. It translates to CASSYMKLGAGEQYF. The chain recombines TRBV6-5 with TRBJ2-5, with a tentative D call TRBD2 (5 bases). Trimming removed 2 bases at V and 11 bases at J, with 21 bases between. CDR1 and CDR2 from the germline V gene are MNHEY and SVGAGI. CDR3 size: 15 residues.

This sequence joins TRBV5-1 and TRBJ1-2; maybe TRBD1 (6 bases). Germline V CDR1 and CDR2: SGHRS, YFSETQ. V was pared by 4 bases and J by 2 bases, with 15 bases between. There are 15 residues in the CDR3. The CDR3: CASSRGTPENYGYTF. CDR3 in DNA: TGCGCCAGCAGCAGGGGGACACCGGAGAACTATGGCTACACCTTC.

The chain couples TRBV7-9 to TRBJ1-1, with D unclear. The CDR3 sequence is 11 residues long. Germline CDR1 and CDR2: SEHNR and FQNEAQ (reference sequence). V was clipped by 0 bases and J by 7 bases, with 3 bases between them. The CDR3 loop is CASSLAVEAFF. DNA for the CDR3: TGTGCCAGCAGCTTAGCGGTTGAAGCTTTCTTT.

V usage is TRBV11-2 and J usage is TRBJ1-4; D gene uncertain. The CDR3 loop spans 12 amino acids. Germline CDR1 is SGHAT and CDR2 is FQNNGV. With 1 base removed from V and 8 bases from J, the gap between germline ends came to 5 bases. The CDR3 coding sequence is TGTGCCAGCAGCTTAGTCAGGGAAAAACTGTTTTTT. Translation: CASSLVREKLFF.

The rearrangement joins TRBV5-1 to TRBJ1-2, with D tentatively TRBD1 (5 bases). CDR3 length: 14 amino acids. Germline V CDR1 and CDR2: SGHRS, YFSETQ. Trimming took off 4 bases at V and 2 bases at J, with 12 bases between the two ends. The CDR3 nucleotides are TGCGCCAGCAGCCTGGACAAGAGAAACTATGGCTACACCTTC. It encodes CASSLDKRNYGYTF. The entire variable domain, with the rest obtained from reference TRBV5-1 and TRBJ1-2, is as follows: KAGVTQTPRYLIKTRGQQVTLSCSPISGHRSVSWYQQTPGQGLQFLFEYFSETQRNKGNFPGRFSGRQFSNSRSEMNVSTLELGDSALYLCASSLDKRNYGYTFGSGTRLTVV.

This chain uses TRBV19 with TRBJ2-2, with 13 bases fitting TRBD2. The trim removed 3 bases at V and 7 bases at J, leaving 14 bases unmatched. In germline, CDR1 is LNHDA, CDR2 SQIVND (reference sequence). The length of the CDR3 is 19 residues. The CDR3 spells CASSIRLGLAGERVGELFF. CDR3 bases: TGTGCCAGTAGTATTAGGCTTGGACTAGCGGGAGAACGGGTCGGGGAGCTGTTTTTT.

The chain has TRBV2 and TRBJ2-7, with TRBD1 matching over 7 bases. The CDR3 has 12 residues. CDR1 and CDR2 from the germline V gene are SNHLY and FYNNEI. Unmatched junction bases numbered 5, after V lost 5 bases and J lost 7 bases. The CDR3 coding sequence is TGTGCCAGCAGTAGGGGGCGGGTGGAGCAGTACTTC. Its translation: CASSRGRVEQYF.

The rearrangement joins TRBV27 to TRBJ1-5; 10 bases map to TRBD1. CDR3 length: 16 residues. J was trimmed by 5 bases and V by 2 bases; bases with no gene match: 6. Germline CDR1 is MNHEY and CDR2 is SMNVEV (reference sequence). The CDR3 protein is CASSLPRDRGYQPQHF. As DNA, the CDR3 is TGTGCCAGCAGTTTACCCCGGGACAGGGGATATCAGCCCCAGCATTTT.

The rearrangement joins TRBV15 to TRBJ1-4; D gene unclear. The V and J ends lost 1 base and 0 bases respectively, with 9 bases between them. Germline V gene data show CDR1 as LNHNV and CDR2 as YYDKDF (reference sequence). CDR3 length: 16 amino acids. The CDR3 sequence: CATSRAGDATNEKLFF. CDR3 DNA: TGTGCCACCAGCAGAGCGGGCGATGCAACTAATGAAAAACTGTTTTTT.

V gene TRBV6-5 combines with J gene TRBJ2-7; D is perhaps TRBD1 (6 bases). Germline V lookup: CDR1 MNHEY, CDR2 SVGAGI. The CDR3 sequence is 13 residues long. V was pared by 6 bases and J by 5 bases, with 14 bases between. The CDR3 nucleotides read TGTGCCAGCAGACCCAGGGGTCGTCACGAGCAGTACTTC. As protein: CASRPRGRHEQYF.

This chain links TRBV27 with TRBJ1-1; 9 positions match TRBD1. The V gene's germline CDR1 is MNHEY and CDR2 SMNVEV (reference sequence). The CDR3 spans 16 residues. Trimming removed 5 bases from V and 3 bases from J; junction bases left unmatched: 10. The DNA of the CDR3 is TGTGCCAGCAGTCCAAAATGGACAGGGGAGGACACTGAAGCTTTCTTT. Encoded protein: CASSPKWTGEDTEAFF.

The J gene is TRBJ1-4, the V gene TRBV5-1; no definite D call. CDR1 and CDR2 from the germline V gene are SGHRS and YFSETQ. V lost 3 bases and J 0 bases, leaving 6 bases between the germline ends. This CDR3 has 14 amino acids. In DNA, the CDR3 is TGCGCCAGCAGCTATCATGCAACTAATGAAAAACTGTTTTTT. It codes for CASSYHATNEKLFF.

This chain links TRBV2 with TRBJ1-6; no firm D call. This CDR3 spans 12 amino acids. Per the germline V gene, CDR1 is SNHLY and CDR2 is FYNNEI. Trimming shortened V by 6 bases and J by 5 bases, and 5 bases separated the two germline ends. The CDR3 DNA sequence: TGTGCCAGCAGGGCAAATAATTCACCCCTCCACTTT. Its translation is CASRANNSPLHF.

This chain links TRBV4-1 with TRBJ2-3; D gene unclear. V was clipped by 0 bases and J by 8 bases, with 15 bases between them. The V gene's germline CDR1 is MGHRA and CDR2 YSYEKL. The length of the CDR3 is 15 residues. The CDR3 region has the DNA TGCGCCAGCAGCCAAGAGGGCAAAAGGGATCTTACGCAGTATTTT. Translation: CASSQEGKRDLTQYF.

The V and J genes are TRBV27 and TRBJ2-1, with TRBD2 matching over 11 bases. The ends lost 3 bases at V and 5 bases at J; junction bases unmatched: 6. In germline, CDR1 is MNHEY, CDR2 SMNVEV (reference sequence). CDR3 length: 16 residues. CDR3 nucleotides: TGTGCCAGCAGTTTGAGAATAGCGGGAGGGCACAATGAGCAGTTCTTC. Translation gives CASSLRIAGGHNEQFF.

This clone has a single count. V usage is TRBV5-1 and J usage is TRBJ2-7, with 8 bases lining up with TRBD2. The CDR3 loop spans 13 amino acids. Germline V gene sequence: CDR1 SGHRS, CDR2 YFSETQ. Trimming at V came to 4 bases and at J to 6 bases, leaving 6 bases not matched to a gene. The chain's CDR3 is CASSEGLGTEQYF. The CDR3 nucleotides read TGCGCCAGCAGCGAGGGACTAGGGACCGAGCAGTACTTC.

This clone is a singleton in its sample. This chain joins TRBV28 and TRBJ2-5, with D unresolved. V was cut by 4 bases and J by 2 bases, with 11 bases left in between. CDR3 length: 14 amino acids. Germline assignment: CDR1 MDHEN and CDR2 SYDVKM. The CDR3 protein is CASSSGALQETQYF. In DNA form, the CDR3 reads TGTGCCAGCAGTTCTGGAGCCCTACAAGAGACCCAGTACTTC. The whole variable domain, remainder taken from reference TRBV28 and TRBJ2-5, is DVKVTQSSRYLVKRTGEKVFLECVQDMDHENMFWYRQDPGLGLRLIYFSYDVKMKEKGDIPEGYSVSREKKERFSLILESASTNQTSMYLCASSSGALQETQYFGPGTRLLVL.

This chain joins TRBV5-1 and TRBJ2-7; a possible D gene is TRBD1 (6 bases). The CDR3 has 17 amino acids. V lost 6 bases and J 2 bases, leaving 24 bases between the germline ends. The V gene's germline CDR1 is SGHRS and CDR2 YFSETQ. The CDR3: CASNHRVSNKEAYEQYF. The CDR3 DNA reads as TGCGCCAGCAACCACAGGGTATCTAACAAAGAAGCCTACGAGCAGTACTTC. The complete variable domain, with remaining parts taken from reference TRBV5-1 and TRBJ2-7, reads KAGVTQTPRYLIKTRGQQVTLSCSPISGHRSVSWYQQTPGQGLQFLFEYFSETQRNKGNFPGRFSGRQFSNSRSEMNVSTLELGDSALYLCASNHRVSNKEAYEQYFGPGTRLTVT.

The chain uses TRBV11-2 and TRBJ2-7, with TRBD2 matching 7 bases. The germline V gene has CDR1 SGHAT and CDR2 FQNNGV. The CDR3 runs 12 residues. V lost 5 bases to trimming and J lost 4 bases; unmatched junction nucleotides: 2. CDR3 protein: CASSKRGYEQYF. CDR3 sequence (DNA): TGTGCCAGCAGCAAGCGGGGTTACGAGCAGTACTTC.

This clone was detected only once. CDR3 loop: CASSLQGVAYGYTF. In nucleotides, the CDR3 is TGTGCCAGTAGTCTACAGGGGGTCGCCTATGGCTACACCTTC. The gene calls are TRBV19 and TRBJ1-2; 8 bases are a match to TRBD1. Per the germline V gene, CDR1 is LNHDA and CDR2 is SQIVND (reference sequence). The junction had 6 bases not matched to a gene; V was cut back by 5 bases and J by 4 bases. The CDR3 consists of 14 residues.

The V call is TRBV14, the J call TRBJ2-7, with 8 bases that match TRBD1. The CDR3 extends over 15 amino acids. V lost 4 bases to trimming and J lost 0 bases; unmatched junction nucleotides: 5. Looked up from germline, CDR1 is SGHDN and CDR2 is FVKESK. CDR3: CASSLWDRSSYEQYF. DNA of the CDR3: TGTGCCAGCAGCCTGTGGGACAGGAGCTCCTACGAGCAGTACTTC.

The V and J genes are TRBV28 and TRBJ2-1; D not certain. Germline-derived CDR1 and CDR2 are MDHEN and SYDVKM. V was cut by 3 bases and J by 7 bases, with 10 bases left in between. The CDR3 consists of 13 residues. This CDR3 reads CASSFEVGNEQFF. CDR3 sequence (DNA): TGTGCCAGCAGTTTTGAGGTGGGTAATGAGCAGTTCTTC.

V usage is TRBV4-1 and J usage is TRBJ1-6; maybe TRBD1 (6 bases). The CDR3 length is 16 residues. Trimming pared 2 bases from V and 7 bases from J, leaving 15 bases between. Germline assignment: CDR1 MGHRA and CDR2 YSYEKL. The CDR3 nucleotides are TGCGCCAGCAGCCAATTGTCCGGGACACTGAATTCACCCCTCCACTTT. Encoded protein: CASSQLSGTLNSPLHF.

This sequence joins TRBV2 and TRBJ2-5, with D maybe TRBD2 (5 bases). CDR3 size: 12 residues. Trimming shortened V by 7 bases and J by 4 bases, and 10 bases separated the two germline ends. Germline-derived CDR1 and CDR2 are SNHLY and FYNNEI. The chain's CDR3 is CASKIEGETQYF. CDR3 nucleotides: TGTGCCAGCAAGATCGAGGGAGAGACCCAGTACTTC.

This rearrangement joins TRBV5-8 to TRBJ1-5, with a possible D match to TRBD1 (5 bases). The V end was cut by 4 bases, the J end by 3 bases, with 14 bases between. This CDR3 is built from 15 residues. CDR1 is SGHTS and CDR2 is YDEGEE in the germline V gene. The CDR3: CASSTGTAVNQPQHF. The CDR3 nucleotides are TGTGCCAGCAGCACGGGGACCGCCGTCAATCAGCCCCAGCATTTT.